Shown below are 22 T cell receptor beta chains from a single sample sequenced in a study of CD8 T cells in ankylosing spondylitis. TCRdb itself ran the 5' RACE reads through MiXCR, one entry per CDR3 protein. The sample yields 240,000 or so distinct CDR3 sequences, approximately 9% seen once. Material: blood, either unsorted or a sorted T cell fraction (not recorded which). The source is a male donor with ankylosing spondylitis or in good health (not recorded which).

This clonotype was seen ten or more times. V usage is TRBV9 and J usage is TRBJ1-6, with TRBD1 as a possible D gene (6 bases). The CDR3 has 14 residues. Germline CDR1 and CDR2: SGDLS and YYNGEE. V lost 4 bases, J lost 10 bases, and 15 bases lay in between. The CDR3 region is CASSSSQDRSPLHF. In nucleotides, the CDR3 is TGTGCCAGCAGCTCCTCCCAGGACAGATCACCCCTCCACTTT. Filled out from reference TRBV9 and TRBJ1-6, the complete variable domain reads DSGVTQTPKHLITATGQRVTLRCSPRSGDLSVYWYQQSLDQGLQFLIQYYNGEERAKGNILERFSAQQFPDLHSELNLSSLELGDSALYFCASSSSQDRSPLHFGNGTRLTVT.

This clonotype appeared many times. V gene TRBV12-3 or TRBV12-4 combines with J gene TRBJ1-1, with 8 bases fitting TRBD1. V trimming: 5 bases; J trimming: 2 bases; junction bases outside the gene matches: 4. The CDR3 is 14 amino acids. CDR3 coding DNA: TGTGCCAGCAGTGAACAGGGGGGAAACACTGAAGCTTTCTTT. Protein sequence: CASSEQGGNTEAFF.

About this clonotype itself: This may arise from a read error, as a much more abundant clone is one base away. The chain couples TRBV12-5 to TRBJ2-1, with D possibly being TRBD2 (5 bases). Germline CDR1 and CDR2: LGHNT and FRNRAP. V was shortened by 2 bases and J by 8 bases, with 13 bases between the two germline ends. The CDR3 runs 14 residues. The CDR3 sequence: CASGLLNSAHEQFF. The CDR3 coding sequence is TGTGCTAGTGGTTTGCTAAATAGCGCTCATGAGCAGTTCTTC.

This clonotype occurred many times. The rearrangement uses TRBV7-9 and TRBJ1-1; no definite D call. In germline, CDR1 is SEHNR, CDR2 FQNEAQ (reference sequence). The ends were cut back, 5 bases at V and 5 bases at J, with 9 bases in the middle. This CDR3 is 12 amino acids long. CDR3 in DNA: TGTGCCAGCAGCCACAGTGGTACTGAAGCTTTCTTT. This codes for CASSHSGTEAFF.

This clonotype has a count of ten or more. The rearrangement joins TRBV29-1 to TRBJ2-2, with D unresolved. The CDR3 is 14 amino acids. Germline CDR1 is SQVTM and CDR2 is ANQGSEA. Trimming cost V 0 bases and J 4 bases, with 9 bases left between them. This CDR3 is CSVEEVGATGELFF. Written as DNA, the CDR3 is TGCAGCGTTGAAGAAGTGGGTGCCACCGGGGAGCTGTTTTTT.

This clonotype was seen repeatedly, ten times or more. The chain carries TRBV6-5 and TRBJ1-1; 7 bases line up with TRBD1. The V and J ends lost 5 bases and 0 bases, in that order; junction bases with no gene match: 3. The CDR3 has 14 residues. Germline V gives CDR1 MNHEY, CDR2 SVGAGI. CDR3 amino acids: CASSHRGLNTEAFF. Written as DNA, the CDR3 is TGTGCCAGCAGTCACAGGGGATTGAACACTGAAGCTTTCTTT.

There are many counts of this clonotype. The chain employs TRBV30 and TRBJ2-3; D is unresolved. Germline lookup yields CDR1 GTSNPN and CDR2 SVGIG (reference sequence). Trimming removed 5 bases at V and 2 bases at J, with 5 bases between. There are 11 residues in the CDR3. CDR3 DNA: TGTGCCTGGGCTGACACAGATACGCAGTATTTT. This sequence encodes CAWADTDTQYF.

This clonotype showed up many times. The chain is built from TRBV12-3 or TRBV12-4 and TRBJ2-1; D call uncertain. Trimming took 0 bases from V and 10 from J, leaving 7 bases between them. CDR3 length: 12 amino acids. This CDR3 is CASSLAKGEQFF. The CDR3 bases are TGTGCCAGCAGTTTAGCGAAGGGCGAGCAGTTCTTC.

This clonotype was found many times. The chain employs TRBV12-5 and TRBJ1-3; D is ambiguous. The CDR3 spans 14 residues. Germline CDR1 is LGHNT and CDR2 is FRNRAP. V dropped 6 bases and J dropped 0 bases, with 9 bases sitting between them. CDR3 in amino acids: CASGLRNSGNTIYF. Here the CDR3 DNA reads TGTGCTAGTGGCCTCAGGAACTCTGGAAACACCATATATTTT.

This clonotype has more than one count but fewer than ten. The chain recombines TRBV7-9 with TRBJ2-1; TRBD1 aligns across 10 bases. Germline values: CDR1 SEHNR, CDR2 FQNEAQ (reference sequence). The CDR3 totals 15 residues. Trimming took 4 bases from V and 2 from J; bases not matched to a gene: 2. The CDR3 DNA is TGTGCCAGCAGCTCCGGGACAGGGGCCTACAATGAGCAGTTCTTC. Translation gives CASSSGTGAYNEQFF.

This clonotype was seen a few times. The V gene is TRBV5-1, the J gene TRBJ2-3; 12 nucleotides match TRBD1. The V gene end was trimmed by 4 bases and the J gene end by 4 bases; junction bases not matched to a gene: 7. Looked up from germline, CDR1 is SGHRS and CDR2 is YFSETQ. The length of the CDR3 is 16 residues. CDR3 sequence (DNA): TGCGCCAGCAGCCCACGGGACAGGGGGCCCCCAGATACGCAGTATTTT. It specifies CASSPRDRGPPDTQYF.

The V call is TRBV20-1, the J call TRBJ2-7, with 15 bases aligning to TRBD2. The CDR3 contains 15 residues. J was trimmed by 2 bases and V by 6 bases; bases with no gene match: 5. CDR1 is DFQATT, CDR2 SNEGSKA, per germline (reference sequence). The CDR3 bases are TGCAGTGCGTGGACTAGCGGGAGGGCCCCCTACGAGCAGTACTTC. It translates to CSAWTSGRAPYEQYF.

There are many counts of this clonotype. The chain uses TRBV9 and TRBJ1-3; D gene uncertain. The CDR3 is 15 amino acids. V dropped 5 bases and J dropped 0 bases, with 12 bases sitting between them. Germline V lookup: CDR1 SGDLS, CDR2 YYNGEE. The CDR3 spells CASSSGQISGNTIYF. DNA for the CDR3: TGTGCCAGCAGTTCCGGGCAGATCTCTGGAAACACCATATATTTT.

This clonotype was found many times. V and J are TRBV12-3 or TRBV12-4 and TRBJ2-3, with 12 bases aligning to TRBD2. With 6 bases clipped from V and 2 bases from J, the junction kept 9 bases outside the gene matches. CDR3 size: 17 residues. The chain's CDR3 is CASSPPGLAGITDTQYF. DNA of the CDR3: TGTGCCAGCAGCCCCCCCGGACTAGCGGGAATCACAGATACGCAGTATTTT.

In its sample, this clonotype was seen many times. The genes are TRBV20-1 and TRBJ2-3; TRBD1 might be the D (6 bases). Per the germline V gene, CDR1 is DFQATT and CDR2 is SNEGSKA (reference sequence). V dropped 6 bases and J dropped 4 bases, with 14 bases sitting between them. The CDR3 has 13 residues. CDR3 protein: CSAKQGRPDTQYF. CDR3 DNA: TGCAGTGCCAAACAGGGACGCCCAGATACGCAGTATTTT.

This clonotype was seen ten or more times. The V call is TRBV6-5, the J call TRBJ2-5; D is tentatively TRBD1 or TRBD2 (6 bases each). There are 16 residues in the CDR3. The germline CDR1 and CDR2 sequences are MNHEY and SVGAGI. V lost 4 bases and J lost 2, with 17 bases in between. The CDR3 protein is CASSSRDKGGQETQYF. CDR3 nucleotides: TGTGCCAGCAGTTCCCGGGACAAGGGGGGACAAGAGACCCAGTACTTC.

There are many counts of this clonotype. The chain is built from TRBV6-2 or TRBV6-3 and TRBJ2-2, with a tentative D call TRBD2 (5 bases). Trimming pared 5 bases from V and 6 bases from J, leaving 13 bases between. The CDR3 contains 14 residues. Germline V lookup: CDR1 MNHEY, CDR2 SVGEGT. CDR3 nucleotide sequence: TGTGCCAGCAGTGCCTCGGGATTTCCCGGGGAGCTGTTTTTT. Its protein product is CASSASGFPGELFF.

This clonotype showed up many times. The CDR3 DNA follows: TGCGCCAGCAGCCAAGATTGGGTGGCATGGGACAAACAAGAGTTCTTC. It translates to CASSQDWVAWDKQEFF. The rearrangement uses TRBV4-1 and TRBJ2-1, with D possibly TRBD1 on 6 matching bases. CDR3 size: 16 residues. Germline CDR1 MGHRA, CDR2 YSYEKL. V dropped 0 bases and J dropped 14 bases, with 23 bases sitting between them.

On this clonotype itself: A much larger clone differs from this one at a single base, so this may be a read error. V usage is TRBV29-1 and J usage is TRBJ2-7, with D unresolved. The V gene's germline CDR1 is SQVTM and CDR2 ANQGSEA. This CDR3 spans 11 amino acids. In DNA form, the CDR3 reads TGCAGCGTGACTCTCTCCTACGAGCGGTACTTC. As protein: CSVTLSYERYF.

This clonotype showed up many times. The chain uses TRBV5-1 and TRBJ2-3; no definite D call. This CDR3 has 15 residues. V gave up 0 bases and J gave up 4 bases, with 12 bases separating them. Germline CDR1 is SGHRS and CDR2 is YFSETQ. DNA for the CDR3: TGCGCCAGCAGCTTGGCCCCCCGCGCGGCAGATACGCAGTATTTT. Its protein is CASSLAPRAADTQYF.

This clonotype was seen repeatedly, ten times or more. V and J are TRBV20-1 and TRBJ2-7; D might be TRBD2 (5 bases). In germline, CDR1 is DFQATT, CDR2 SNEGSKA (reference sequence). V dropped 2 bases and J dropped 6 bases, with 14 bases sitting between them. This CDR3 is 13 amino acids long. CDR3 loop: CSARPSEEIEQYF. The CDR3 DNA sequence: TGCAGTGCTAGACCCTCGGAGGAGATCGAGCAGTACTTC.

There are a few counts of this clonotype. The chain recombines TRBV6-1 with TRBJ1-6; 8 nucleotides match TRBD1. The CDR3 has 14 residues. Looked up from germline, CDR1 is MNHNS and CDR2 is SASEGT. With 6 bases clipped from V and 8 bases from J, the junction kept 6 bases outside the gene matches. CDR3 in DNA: TGTGCCAGCAGACGGGACAGGAAAGATTCACCCCTCCACTTT. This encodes CASRRDRKDSPLHF.